The 10 T cell receptor beta chains below all came from one sample that was sequenced in a study of T cell changes during pregnancy in multiple sclerosis. The table came from immunoSEQ multiplex PCR; TCRdb's copy has only in-frame clones and leaves some out. The table lists approximately 70,000 clones, over 85% of them singletons. Sequences were derived from peripheral blood, sampled in the second trimester of pregnancy. The receptor set was obtained from a female donor with multiple sclerosis, enrolled in a pregnancy study.

This chain joins TRBV19 and TRBJ2-7; D unresolved. The CDR3 loop spans 14 amino acids. V was trimmed by 7 bases and J by 2 bases, leaving 15 bases between them. CDR1 and CDR2 from the germline V gene are LNHDA and SQIVND (reference sequence). The DNA for the CDR3 is TGTGCCAGTAAGTTGAAGCCATCGACCTACGAGCAGTACTTC. Its translation: CASKLKPSTYEQYF.

This clone was observed a handful of times. The J gene is TRBJ1-6, the V gene TRBV11-3; 8 bases are a match to TRBD1. The CDR3 has 14 residues. Germline CDR1 is SGHNT and CDR2 is YENEEA. After removal of 5 bases from V and 7 bases from J, the junction contained 4 bases not matched to a gene. CDR3: CASSPGQENSPLHF. The CDR3 DNA is TGTGCCAGCAGCCCGGGACAGGAAAATTCACCCCTCCACTTT.

This CDR3 reads CASSRSGTKNTEAFF. CDR3 coding DNA: TGTGCCAGCAGCCGGTCCGGGACAAAGAACACTGAAGCTTTCTTT. The V call is TRBV7-9, the J call TRBJ1-1; a possible D gene is TRBD1 (6 bases). Germline CDR1 is SEHNR and CDR2 is FQNEAQ (reference sequence). The CDR3 loop spans 15 amino acids. Trimming stripped 5 bases from V and 1 base from J, with 14 bases between.

This chain's CDR3 is CASSQPGQGAYEQYF. CDR3 nucleotide sequence: TGTGCCAGTAGCCAGCCGGGACAGGGGGCCTACGAGCAGTACTTC. V and J are TRBV19 and TRBJ2-7; TRBD1 aligns across 11 bases. The CDR3 length is 15 residues. The germline CDR1 and CDR2 sequences are LNHDA and SQIVND (reference sequence). The V and J ends lost 6 bases and 2 bases, in that order; junction bases with no gene match: 6.

V and J are TRBV7-9 and TRBJ2-3, with 8 bases matching TRBD1. V shed 5 bases and J 2 bases; nucleotides not matched to a gene: 12. Per germline, CDR1 SEHNR and CDR2 FQNEAQ (reference sequence). This CDR3 comprises 17 residues. CDR3 bases: TGTGCCAGCAGCCTCCTGCCCGGGACAGGAACCACAGATACGCAGTATTTT. Translated: CASSLLPGTGTTDTQYF. The variable domain in full, with the rest retrieved from reference TRBV7-9 and TRBJ2-3, is DTGVSQNPRHKITKRGQNVTFRCDPISEHNRLYWYRQTLGQGPEFLTYFQNEAQLEKSRLLSDRFSAERPKGSFSTLEIQRTEQGDSAMYLCASSLLPGTGTTDTQYFGPGTRLTVL.

The V gene is TRBV30, the J gene TRBJ2-2; 7 positions agree with TRBD2. This CDR3 contains 15 residues. The V gene's germline CDR1 is GTSNPN and CDR2 SVGIG (reference sequence). Trimming at V came to 3 bases and at J to 5 bases, leaving 9 bases not matched to a gene. CDR3 bases: TGTGCCTGGAGCGGGGGAGGGTGGGGGACCGGGGAGCTGTTTTTT. Its protein is CAWSGGGWGTGELFF.

The chain combines TRBV27 with TRBJ2-7, with 14 bases that match TRBD2. The CDR3 has 18 residues. Trimming took 4 bases from V and 3 from J; bases not matched to a gene: 11. Per the germline V gene, CDR1 is MNHEY and CDR2 is SMNVEV (reference sequence). CDR3 region: CASSSPSGTSGRHYEQYF. The CDR3 DNA follows: TGTGCCAGCAGTTCACCCTCCGGGACTAGCGGGAGACACTACGAGCAGTACTTC.

The chain recombines TRBV6-1 with TRBJ2-7; 8 nucleotides line up with TRBD1. The CDR3 covers 15 residues. Germline values: CDR1 MNHNS, CDR2 SASEGT. Losses at the gene ends were 1 base for V and 4 bases for J; bases not matched to a gene: 6. CDR3 loop: CASSEVNRGSYEQYF. CDR3 coding DNA: TGTGCCAGCAGTGAAGTGAACAGGGGGTCTTACGAGCAGTACTTC.

The chain links TRBV7-9 to TRBJ1-2; D might be TRBD1 (5 bases). The V gene lost 5 bases and the J gene lost 4 bases, with 17 bases spanning the gap. Germline V gene sequence: CDR1 SEHNR, CDR2 FQNEAQ (reference sequence). The CDR3 is made up of 15 amino acids. Written as DNA, the CDR3 is TGTGCCAGCAGCCCCCGGGACGGGGGATTCTATGGCTACACCTTC. It is translated as CASSPRDGGFYGYTF.

This clone was recorded once. This chain uses TRBV7-8 with TRBJ2-7; 11 positions match TRBD2. The CDR3 is 15 residues long. Germline V gene lookup returns CDR1 SGHVS and CDR2 FQNEAQ. Germline trimming cut 7 bases from V and 4 bases from J; bases unmatched to any gene: 9. The CDR3 protein is CASTDIGLAGYEQYF. In nucleotides, the CDR3 is TGTGCCAGCACGGATATAGGACTAGCGGGTTACGAGCAGTACTTC.